This passage covers 27 T cell receptor beta chains from one sample sequenced in a study of CDR3 diversity in severe acne. MiXCR, applied by TCRdb to the PCR reads, yields one record per CDR3 protein. The repertoire has around 94,000 distinct CDR3 sequences, 51% of them found once; the top ten carry around 12%. The sample was blood. The origin of the receptors is a male donor with acne.

Only a few counts were recorded for this clonotype. The genes are TRBV3-1 and TRBJ1-6; a weak D match, TRBD1 (6 bases). With 4 bases removed from V and 8 bases from J, the gap between germline ends came to 12 bases. The CDR3 extends over 14 amino acids. CDR1 LGHDT and CDR2 YNNKEL come from the germline V gene (reference sequence). CDR3 protein: CASSRGGKDSPLHF. As DNA, the CDR3 is TGTGCCAGCAGCCGAGGGGGAAAGGATTCACCCCTCCACTTT.

This clonotype came up many times. The chain links TRBV20-1 to TRBJ2-5, with TRBD2 identical over 8 bases. The V and J ends lost 3 bases and 2 bases, in that order; junction bases with no gene match: 23. The CDR3 is 20 amino acids. Germline CDR1 reads DFQATT; CDR2 reads SNEGSKA (reference sequence). In nucleotides, the CDR3 is TGCAGTGCTAGGACCGCCGGGACTAGTGGCGGGGCTGGTGGGCAAGAGACCCAGTACTTC. This translates into CSARTAGTSGGAGGQETQYF.

In this sample, this clonotype turned up a few times. The chain uses TRBV6-5 and TRBJ1-6; D unclear. V gave up 5 bases and J gave up 6 bases, with 20 bases separating them. This CDR3 is 17 amino acids long. Looked up from germline, CDR1 is MNHEY and CDR2 is SVGAGI. The CDR3 loop is CASSLQLLGRGNSPLHF. The CDR3 DNA reads TGTGCCAGCAGTCTACAATTGCTCGGTCGGGGTAATTCACCCCTCCACTTT.

This chain connects TRBV7-9 to TRBJ2-7, with D perhaps TRBD1 (6 bases). The CDR3 loop spans 14 amino acids. Germline V CDR1 and CDR2: SEHNR, FQNEAQ (reference sequence). V lost 6 bases, J lost 0 bases, and 12 bases lay in between. This CDR3 is CASSSARGSYEQYF. The CDR3 DNA follows: TGTGCCAGCAGTTCAGCCAGGGGCTCCTACGAGCAGTACTTC.

This clonotype was counted once. A clone one base away is much larger, so this may be a read error. Because the CDR3 is missing its conserved closing phenylalanine or tryptophan, this is likely a read error. V usage is TRBV2 and J usage is TRBJ1-5, with 9 bases matching TRBD1. This CDR3 spans 19 amino acids. Losses at the gene ends were 2 bases for V and 5 bases for J; bases not matched to a gene: 16. Looked up from germline, CDR1 is SNHLY and CDR2 is FYNNEI. The CDR3 protein is CASSEIYGVGQGFDQPQHL. CDR3 nucleotide sequence: TGTGCCAGCAGTGAAATCTACGGCGTGGGACAGGGCTTTGATCAGCCCCAGCATCTT.

The chain recombines TRBV15 with TRBJ2-3; no clear D. V was cut by 0 bases and J by 1 base, with 8 bases left in between. In germline, CDR1 is LNHNV, CDR2 YYDKDF (reference sequence). This CDR3 comprises 15 residues. The CDR3 sequence: CATSRDLLGTDTQYF. CDR3 bases: TGTGCCACCAGCAGAGATCTCCTCGGCACAGATACGCAGTATTTT.

This clonotype has more than one count but fewer than ten. V gene TRBV4-1 combines with J gene TRBJ2-2, with TRBD2 matching 12 bases. V shed 0 bases, J shed 6 bases, and the junction held 5 bases outside the gene matches. Germline loops: CDR1 MGHRA, CDR2 YSYEKL. This CDR3 has 17 amino acids. CDR3 in DNA: TGCGCCAGCAGCCAAGAGCCTAGCGGGAGGGCCCCCGGGGAGCTGTTTTTT. Translating gives CASSQEPSGRAPGELFF.

The chain combines TRBV7-2 with TRBJ2-7; 11 nucleotides match TRBD2. Looked up from germline, CDR1 is SGHTA and CDR2 is FQGNSA. There are 17 residues in the CDR3. Losses at the gene ends were 4 bases for V and 6 bases for J; bases not matched to a gene: 14. The CDR3: CASSSRTSGRQGTEQYF. The CDR3 coding sequence is TGTGCCAGCAGCTCTAGGACTAGCGGGCGGCAGGGGACCGAGCAGTACTTC.

J is TRBJ2-3 and V is TRBV10-1; D uncertain. Trimming took 3 bases from V and 6 from J, leaving 7 bases between them. This CDR3 has 12 amino acids. Germline lookup yields CDR1 WNHNN and CDR2 SYGVQD (reference sequence). The CDR3 protein is CASSDLGDTQYF. The CDR3 DNA sequence: TGCGCCAGCAGTGACCTAGGGGATACGCAGTATTTT.

V gene TRBV7-3 combines with J gene TRBJ2-7; 7 bases are shared with TRBD2. The length of the CDR3 is 19 residues. Germline V lookup: CDR1 SGHTA, CDR2 FQGTGA. V shed 1 base and J 2 bases; nucleotides not matched to a gene: 17. This CDR3 is CASSLKVRGLAASTYEQYF. For the CDR3, the DNA is TGTGCCAGCAGCTTAAAGGTTCGGGGTCTAGCGGCTAGCACCTACGAGCAGTACTTC.

This clonotype was recorded many times. The chain joins TRBV7-9 to TRBJ2-5, with 7 bases identical to TRBD1. Germline trimming cut 1 base from V and 2 bases from J; bases unmatched to any gene: 4. The germline V gene encodes CDR1 SEHNR and CDR2 FQNEAQ (reference sequence). The CDR3 has 15 residues. The DNA for the CDR3 is TGTGCCAGCAGCTTAGGGCCGGGACAGCAAGAGACCCAGTACTTC. Protein sequence: CASSLGPGQQETQYF.

This CDR3 is CASSLGDGLAGINEQFF. CDR3 DNA sequence: TGTGCCAGCAGCTTAGGTGATGGACTAGCGGGAATCAATGAGCAGTTCTTC. The chain employs TRBV7-9 and TRBJ2-1; 12 nucleotides align to TRBD2. Germline V gene data show CDR1 as SEHNR and CDR2 as FQNEAQ (reference sequence). CDR3 length: 17 amino acids. The junction had 7 bases not matched to a gene; V was cut back by 1 base and J by 6 bases.

The chain joins TRBV28 to TRBJ2-1; 8 nucleotides match TRBD2. The CDR3 is 15 residues long. The germline gives CDR1 MDHEN, CDR2 SYDVKM. Trimming at V came to 5 bases and at J to 8 bases, leaving 11 bases not matched to a gene. CDR3 sequence (DNA): TGTGCCAGCAGTCAACCCGGGGGGGGGCGGGATGAGCAGTTCTTC. Its protein product is CASSQPGGGRDEQFF.

This chain connects TRBV12-3 or TRBV12-4 to TRBJ2-5, with unresolved D. Trimming removed 9 bases from V and 2 bases from J, with 13 bases in between. The CDR3 totals 13 residues. The CDR3 sequence is CARLPGSQETQYF. DNA of the CDR3: TGTGCCAGACTTCCAGGATCTCAAGAGACCCAGTACTTC.

About this clonotype: Just one base apart from a much larger clone, this may be a read error. CDR3 loop: CASSLALAGGSTDTRYF. The CDR3 DNA follows: TGCGCCAGCAGCTTGGCCTTAGCGGGAGGCTCCACAGATACGCGGTATTTT. The gene calls are TRBV5-1 and TRBJ2-3, with TRBD2 matching 10 bases. Per germline, CDR1 SGHRS and CDR2 YFSETQ. CDR3 length: 17 amino acids.

This clonotype was counted a single time. The chain joins TRBV7-6 to TRBJ1-4; D uncertain. Germline CDR1 SGHVS, CDR2 FNYEAQ. CDR3 length: 15 residues. Trimming removed 1 base from V and 0 bases from J, with 6 bases in between. The CDR3 reads CASSLVGATNEKLFF. Written as DNA, the CDR3 is TGTGCCAGCAGCTTAGTTGGGGCAACTAATGAAAAACTGTTTTTT.

Only a few counts were recorded for this clonotype. Given a much more abundant clone one base away, this may be a read error. The rearrangement joins TRBV29-1 to TRBJ1-2, with D uncertain. The CDR3 has 13 amino acids. Germline CDR1 SQVTM, CDR2 ANQGSEA. CDR3 residues: CSVSLQPNYGHTF. In DNA, the CDR3 is TGCAGCGTCTCTTTACAGCCTAACTATGGCCACACCTTC. The full variable domain, rest sourced from reference TRBV29-1 and TRBJ1-2, is SAVISQKPSRDICQRGTSLTIQCQVDSQVTMMFWYRQQPGQSLTLIATANQGSEATYESGFVIDKFPISRPNLTFSTLTVSNMSPEDSSIYLCSVSLQPNYGHTFGSGTRLTVV.

Judged by abundance, this clonotype is medium-sized. The V call is TRBV7-9, the J call TRBJ2-2; no definite D call. CDR1 is SEHNR, CDR2 FQNEAQ, per germline (reference sequence). The length of the CDR3 is 16 residues. V dropped 7 bases and J dropped 1 base, with 16 bases sitting between them. The CDR3 DNA follows: TGTGCCAGCAACCCGCGCGCAGGAGAGAACACCGGGGAGCTGTTTTTT. Translation: CASNPRAGENTGELFF.

This clonotype was seen at least ten times. The gene calls are TRBV2 and TRBJ1-1; D is uncertain. The CDR3 runs 13 residues. The V gene lost 5 bases and the J gene lost 2 bases, with 9 bases spanning the gap. Looked up from germline, CDR1 is SNHLY and CDR2 is FYNNEI. CDR3 DNA: TGTGCCAGCAGTTATCAGACCAACACTGAAGCTTTCTTT. Amino acid sequence: CASSYQTNTEAFF. The variable domain in full, with the rest retrieved from reference TRBV2 and TRBJ1-1, is EPEVTQTPSHQVTQMGQEVILRCVPISNHLYFYWYRQILGQKVEFLVSFYNNEISEKSEIFDDQFSVERPDGSNFTLKIRSTKLEDSAMYFCASSYQTNTEAFFGQGTRLTVV.

This clonotype was detected many times. The chain combines TRBV20-1 with TRBJ2-7; tentatively, D is TRBD2 (5 bases). Germline V gives CDR1 DFQATT, CDR2 SNEGSKA (reference sequence). V gave up 5 bases and J gave up 5 bases, with 19 bases separating them. CDR3 length: 14 amino acids. CDR3 DNA: TGCAGTGCTTTAAAAGCACCTAGCCACCACGAGCAGTACTTC. Protein product: CSALKAPSHHEQYF.

The genes are TRBV20-1 and TRBJ2-5, with TRBD2 identical over 7 bases. This CDR3 region has 15 residues. V was pared by 7 bases and J by 1 base, with 12 bases of the junction left unmatched. The germline V gene encodes CDR1 DFQATT and CDR2 SNEGSKA (reference sequence). The CDR3 DNA sequence: TGCAGTGGTAGGGGATTCGGGGGGACCCAAGAGACCCAGTACTTC. Translating gives CSGRGFGGTQETQYF.

The rearrangement links TRBV24-1 to TRBJ2-2; maybe TRBD1 (5 bases). Trimming shortened V by 2 bases and J by 1 base, and 7 bases separated the two germline ends. Germline assignment: CDR1 KGHDR and CDR2 SFDVKD. The CDR3 runs 15 residues. The CDR3 region is CATSDWQGNTGELFF. CDR3 bases: TGTGCCACCAGTGATTGGCAGGGGAACACCGGGGAGCTGTTTTTT.

Concerning this clonotype itself: One junction end does not reproduce the germline sequence, and a read error may be involved. The chain links TRBV15 to TRBJ1-1, with D hard to call. Germline lookup yields CDR1 LNHNV and CDR2 YYDKDF (reference sequence). The CDR3 totals 13 residues. The CDR3 loop reads CATGRASNTEAFF. For the CDR3, the DNA is TGTGCCACCGGCAGAGCCAGCAACACTGAAGCTTTCTTT. Complete variable domain (other parts from reference TRBV15 and TRBJ1-1): DAMVIQNPRYQVTQFGKPVTLSCSQTLNHNVMYWYQQKSSQAPKLLFHYYDKDFNNEADTPDNFQSRRPNTSFCFLDIRSPGLGDTAMYLCATGRASNTEAFFGQGTRLTVV.

As to this clonotype: The DNA is left out, because the CDR3 cannot be placed on it with certainty; the CDR3 is given as TCRdb lists it. J is TRBJ2-7 and V is TRBV7-3; the table's D call TRBD1 went unverified against the DNA. The CDR3 length is 22 residues, termini included. Germline assignment: CDR1 SGHTA and CDR2 FQGTGA. CDR3 residues: CASSFYICSARDPRTGGYEQYF.

This clonotype has ten or more counts. The V gene is TRBV12-3 or TRBV12-4, the J gene TRBJ1-3; the D gene is possibly TRBD1 (5 bases). Trimming removed 5 bases at V and 4 bases at J, with 9 bases between. The CDR3 is 13 amino acids. CDR3 region: CASSGTLGNTIYF. In DNA, the CDR3 is TGTGCCAGCAGTGGGACCCTCGGAAACACCATATATTTT.

The CDR3 nucleotides read TGTGCCAGCAGTTTCTGGACAGGAACTAATGAAAAACTGTTTTTT. This translates into CASSFWTGTNEKLFF. This chain connects TRBV6-1 to TRBJ1-4, with 7 positions matching TRBD1. This CDR3 contains 15 residues. Germline values: CDR1 MNHNS, CDR2 SASEGT. J lost 1 base, V lost 5 bases, and 4 bases had no gene match.

CDR3 sequence: CASSIQDGDTQYF. The CDR3 DNA reads as TGTGCCAGCAGTATCCAAGACGGGGATACGCAGTATTTT. V is TRBV25-1 and J is TRBJ2-3; no clear D gene. The CDR3 length is 13 residues. V was shortened by 5 bases and J by 6 bases, with 12 bases between the two germline ends. CDR1 and CDR2 from the germline V gene are MGHDK and SYGVNS.